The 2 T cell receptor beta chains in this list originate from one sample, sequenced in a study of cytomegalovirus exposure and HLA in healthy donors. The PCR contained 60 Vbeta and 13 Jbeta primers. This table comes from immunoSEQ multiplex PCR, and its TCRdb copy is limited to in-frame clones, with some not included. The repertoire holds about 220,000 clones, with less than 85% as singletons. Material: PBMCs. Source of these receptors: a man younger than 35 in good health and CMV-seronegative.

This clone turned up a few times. The CDR3 spells CASSLTGGNTEAFF. The CDR3 DNA reads TGTGCCAGCAGTCTAACAGGGGGCAACACTGAAGCTTTCTTT. This rearrangement joins TRBV6-5 to TRBJ1-1, with 9 bases fitting TRBD1. Germline values: CDR1 MNHEY, CDR2 SVGAGI. With 5 bases clipped from V and 2 bases from J, the junction kept 3 bases outside the gene matches. This CDR3 contains 14 residues.

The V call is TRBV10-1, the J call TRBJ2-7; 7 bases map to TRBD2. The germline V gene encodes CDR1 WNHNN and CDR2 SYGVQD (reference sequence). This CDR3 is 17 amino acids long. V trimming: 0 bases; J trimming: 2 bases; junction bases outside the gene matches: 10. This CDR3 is CASSESGLASGAYEQYF. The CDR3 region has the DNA TGCGCCAGCAGTGAGTCAGGTTTGGCTAGCGGAGCCTACGAGCAGTACTTC.